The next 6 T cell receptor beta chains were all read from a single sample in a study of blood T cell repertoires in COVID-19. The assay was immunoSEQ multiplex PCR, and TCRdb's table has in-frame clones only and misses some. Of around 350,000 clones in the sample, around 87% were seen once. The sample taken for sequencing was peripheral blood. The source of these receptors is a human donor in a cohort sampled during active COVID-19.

This CDR3 reads CASSTTGQSYYTF. The CDR3 DNA is TGTGCCAGTAGTACAACGGGACAGTCCTACTACACCTTC. J is TRBJ1-2 and V is TRBV19, with 7 nucleotides matching TRBD1. This CDR3 spans 13 amino acids. With 4 bases clipped from V and 10 bases from J, the junction kept 9 bases outside the gene matches. In germline, CDR1 is LNHDA, CDR2 SQIVND (reference sequence).

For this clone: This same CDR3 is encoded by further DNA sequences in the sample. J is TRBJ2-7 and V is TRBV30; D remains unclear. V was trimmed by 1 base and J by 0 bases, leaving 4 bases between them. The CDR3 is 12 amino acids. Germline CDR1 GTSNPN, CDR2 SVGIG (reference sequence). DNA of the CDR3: TGTGCCTGGAGTGCAGTCTCCTACGAGCAGTACTTC. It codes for CAWSAVSYEQYF.

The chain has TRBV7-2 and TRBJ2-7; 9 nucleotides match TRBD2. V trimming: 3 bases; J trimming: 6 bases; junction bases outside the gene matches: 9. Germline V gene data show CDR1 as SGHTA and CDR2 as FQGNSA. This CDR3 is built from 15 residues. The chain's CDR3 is CASSFRGGALVEQYF. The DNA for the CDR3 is TGTGCCAGCAGCTTCCGCGGGGGGGCTCTGGTCGAGCAGTACTTC.

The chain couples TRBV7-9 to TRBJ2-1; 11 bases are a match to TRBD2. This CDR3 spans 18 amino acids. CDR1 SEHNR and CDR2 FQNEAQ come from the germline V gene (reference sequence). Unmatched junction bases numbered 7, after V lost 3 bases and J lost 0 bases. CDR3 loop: CASSLILAGVSSYNEQFF. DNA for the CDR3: TGTGCCAGCAGCTTGATACTAGCGGGGGTAAGCTCCTACAATGAGCAGTTCTTC.

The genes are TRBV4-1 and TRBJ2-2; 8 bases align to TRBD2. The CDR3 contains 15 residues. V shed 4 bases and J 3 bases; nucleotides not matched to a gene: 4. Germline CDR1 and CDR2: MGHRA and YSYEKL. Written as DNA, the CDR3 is TGCGCCAGCAGCCTCCAGCGGGAGTACACCGGGGAGCTGTTTTTT. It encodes CASSLQREYTGELFF.

The CDR3 region is CATSRDFFQGGSGELFF. The CDR3 coding sequence is TGTGCCACCAGCAGAGATTTCTTCCAGGGAGGGTCCGGGGAGCTGTTTTTT. The V and J genes are TRBV15 and TRBJ2-2; 7 bases are a match to TRBD2. Trimming removed 0 bases from V and 6 bases from J; junction bases left unmatched: 10. This CDR3 is built from 17 residues. Germline V gives CDR1 LNHNV, CDR2 YYDKDF (reference sequence).